One sample yielded the 27 T cell receptor beta chains listed below, sequenced in a study of monozygotic twins with inflammatory bowel disease. One entry per CDR3 protein, without DNA, is what TCRdb gives after re-calling the 5' RACE reads. This repertoire includes a few hundred thousand distinct CDR3 sequences. The specimen sequenced was blood. These receptors were obtained from a human donor with ulcerative colitis or Crohn's disease, or a healthy co-twin of an affected twin (not recorded which).

This chain's CDR3 is CATSRDQRRGDTQYF. V usage is TRBV15 and J usage is TRBJ2-3; the D gene TCRdb calls, TRBD1, cannot be checked with no DNA. Germline CDR1 is LNHNV and CDR2 is YYDKDF (reference sequence). The CDR3 is made up of 15 amino acids.

The chain joins TRBV12-3 or TRBV12-4 to TRBJ2-6. The CDR3 totals 14 residues. This CDR3 reads CASSLASGANVLTF.

The V and J genes are TRBV10-3 and TRBJ1-2. This CDR3 is 13 amino acids long. Germline V gene sequence: CDR1 ENHRY, CDR2 SYGVKD. CDR3 residues: CAIMQTSNYGYTF.

V and J are TRBV29-1 and TRBJ1-1. The CDR3 spans 13 residues. The germline CDR1 and CDR2 sequences are SQVTM and ANQGSEA. The CDR3 reads CSVGNSRNTEAFF.

V and J are TRBV11-2 and TRBJ2-7. The CDR3 totals 14 residues. Germline loops: CDR1 SGHAT, CDR2 FQNNGV. The CDR3 loop reads CASSLGTRTYEQYF.

This chain uses TRBV7-2 with TRBJ2-3. Germline CDR1 SGHTA, CDR2 FQGNSA. This CDR3 has 14 residues. CDR3 protein: CASNLIQRPDTQYF.

The chain uses TRBV6-2 or TRBV6-3 and TRBJ2-7; TCRdb picks TRBD2, but there is no DNA to check that call. The length of the CDR3 is 15 residues. Germline V CDR1 and CDR2: MNHEY, SVGEGT. CDR3 loop: CASSYSTTSGVEQYF.

CDR3 amino acids: CATSTRLAGGKETQYF. The genes are TRBV15 and TRBJ2-5; TCRdb calls TRBD2, which cannot be checked without DNA. The CDR3 has 16 amino acids. In germline, CDR1 is LNHNV, CDR2 YYDKDF (reference sequence). Full variable domain (outside the CDR3, taken from reference TRBV15 and TRBJ2-5): DAMVIQNPRYQVTQFGKPVTLSCSQTLNHNVMYWYQQKSSQAPKLLFHYYDKDFNNEADTPDNFQSRRPNTSFCFLDIRSPGLGDTAMYLCATSTRLAGGKETQYFGPGTRLLVL.

V is TRBV5-1 and J is TRBJ1-2; absent DNA, TCRdb's TRBD1 call cannot be checked. From germline, CDR1 is SGHRS and CDR2 YFSETQ. The length of the CDR3 is 17 residues. The CDR3 spells CATGESTTRQGASGYTF.

This rearrangement joins TRBV14 to TRBJ2-5; TCRdb proposes TRBD1, but this gene call is untestable without DNA. Germline CDR1 reads SGHDN; CDR2 reads FVKESK. The CDR3 length is 16 residues. This CDR3 reads CASSHERGTYQETQYF. Full variable domain (missing parts from reference TRBV14 and TRBJ2-5): EAGVTQFPSHSVIEKGQTVTLRCDPISGHDNLYWYRRVMGKEIKFLLHFVKESKQDESGMPNNRFLAERTGGTYSTLKVQPAELEDSGVYFCASSHERGTYQETQYFGPGTRLLVL.

The gene calls are TRBV29-1 and TRBJ2-7; as DNA is missing, the TRBD1 call by TCRdb cannot be tested. The CDR3 covers 15 residues. Germline V gene data show CDR1 as SQVTM and CDR2 as ANQGSEA. The CDR3: CSVEPAQGADYEQYF.

The V and J genes are TRBV12-3 or TRBV12-4 and TRBJ2-2; the TCRdb call, TRBD1, lacks DNA for checking. This CDR3 is 19 amino acids long. The CDR3 sequence is CASSLRIGWDRDWRGELFF.

V gene TRBV7-2 combines with J gene TRBJ1-2; the D call of TRBD1 rests on TCRdb alone, since no DNA is present to check it. From germline, CDR1 is SGHTA and CDR2 FQGNSA. This CDR3 is 13 amino acids long. CDR3 region: CASSSGLGYGYTF.

This chain's CDR3 is CASSWGQDSNTGELFF. This rearrangement joins TRBV5-1 to TRBJ2-2; TCRdb selects TRBD1, and the lack of DNA leaves this call unchecked. This CDR3 comprises 16 residues. The germline V gene encodes CDR1 SGHRS and CDR2 YFSETQ.

V gene TRBV12-3 or TRBV12-4 combines with J gene TRBJ2-1; TCRdb returns TRBD1, unconfirmable since there is no DNA. The CDR3 has 14 amino acids. The CDR3 sequence: CASSPRTGTNEQFF.

The chain links TRBV5-1 to TRBJ1-2; TCRdb lists TRBD1, though no DNA is available to test this call. The CDR3 extends over 15 amino acids. CDR1 and CDR2 from the germline V gene are SGHRS and YFSETQ. CDR3 residues: CASSGTGSFGYGYTF.

The V and J genes are TRBV12-3 or TRBV12-4 and TRBJ2-1; TCRdb gives TRBD1 as the D gene, but with no DNA this cannot be confirmed. CDR3 length: 15 amino acids. The CDR3 loop is CASSLAGVSYNEQFF.

The rearrangement joins TRBV6-2 or TRBV6-3 to TRBJ2-7; the TCRdb call, TRBD1, lacks DNA for checking. Germline CDR1 is MNHEY and CDR2 is SVGEGT. This CDR3 contains 14 residues. The CDR3 here is CASETGTEDYEQYF.

This chain uses TRBV23-1 with TRBJ2-2; TCRdb returns TRBD1, unconfirmable since there is no DNA. TRBV23-1 is an open reading frame, and its role is uncertain. CDR3 length: 13 residues. The CDR3 reads CARTGRYTGELFF.

The chain couples TRBV5-4 to TRBJ2-3; TCRdb names TRBD1, which stays unverified in the absence of DNA. The CDR3 sequence is 17 residues long. Germline V gene sequence: CDR1 SGHNT, CDR2 YYREEE (reference sequence). The CDR3 is CASSLALRTGGTDTQYF.

The rearrangement joins TRBV14 to TRBJ2-2; TCRdb proposes TRBD2, but this gene call is untestable without DNA. The germline CDR1 and CDR2 sequences are SGHDN and FVKESK. CDR3 length: 15 residues. CDR3 sequence: CASSPRDYNTGELFF.

J is TRBJ1-2 and V is TRBV12-3 or TRBV12-4; TCRdb picks TRBD1, but there is no DNA to check that call. The CDR3 consists of 13 residues. CDR3 protein: CASSFTGVGGYTF.

The rearrangement joins TRBV9 to TRBJ2-3; the D call from TCRdb, TRBD1, cannot be confirmed without DNA. The CDR3 extends over 16 amino acids. Germline values: CDR1 SGDLS, CDR2 YYNGEE. The CDR3 reads CASSSLRGGIIDTQYF.

The chain recombines TRBV4-1 with TRBJ2-2; there is no DNA to check the TCRdb D call of TRBD1. The germline gives CDR1 MGHRA, CDR2 YSYEKL. This CDR3 spans 15 amino acids. CDR3 loop: CASSQDREIMRELFF.

The chain employs TRBV4-1 and TRBJ2-5; the D call of TRBD1 rests on TCRdb alone, since no DNA is present to check it. CDR1 MGHRA and CDR2 YSYEKL come from the germline V gene. The CDR3 extends over 15 amino acids. The CDR3 loop reads CASSRTEGYQETQYF.

The J gene is TRBJ2-5, the V gene TRBV9; TCRdb calls TRBD2, which cannot be checked without DNA. The CDR3 covers 13 residues. CDR1 SGDLS and CDR2 YYNGEE come from the germline V gene. The CDR3 here is CASSARLAETQYF.

The chain is built from TRBV4-2 and TRBJ2-7; TCRdb outputs TRBD1, but without DNA this stays unchecked. CDR1 is LGHNA, CDR2 YNFKEQ, per germline. The CDR3 has 14 residues. CDR3 residues: CASSRGTDPYEQYF.